The clone carrying this T cell receptor (beta chain) was detected once. No antigen is known for it. The junction does not match germline at one end; this may be a read error. The data originate from a study of prognosis after radiotherapy for stage I lung cancer. The CDR3 is made up of 16 amino acids. Germline assignment: CDR1 MNHEY and CDR2 SVGAGI. Overall study results and limits: Stereotactic body radiation therapy was followed by a fall in unique TCR clone counts, with a median of about 9,700 versus 6,500.

From genomic DNA, TCR beta CDR3 was amplified by two-round multiplex PCR. Primers (each specific to one TRBV or TRBJ gene) were used in first-round PCR. In TCRdb, the multiplex PCR reads were re-called with MiXCR into one record per CDR3 protein. The table has 20,000 to 25,000 distinct CDR3 sequences, roughly 44% seen once; the top ten hold approximately 31%. The sequences come from PBMCs, collected before or after stereotactic body radiation therapy (not recorded which). The chain is built from TRBV6-5 and TRBJ2-7, with 13 nucleotides matching TRBD2. The TCR sequence derives from a donor at least 50 years old with non-small cell lung cancer. CDR3: CVSSYRTSGSLHEQYF. The CDR3 DNA sequence: TGTGTCAGCAGTTACCGGACTAGCGGGAGTCTCCACGAGCAGTACTTC.